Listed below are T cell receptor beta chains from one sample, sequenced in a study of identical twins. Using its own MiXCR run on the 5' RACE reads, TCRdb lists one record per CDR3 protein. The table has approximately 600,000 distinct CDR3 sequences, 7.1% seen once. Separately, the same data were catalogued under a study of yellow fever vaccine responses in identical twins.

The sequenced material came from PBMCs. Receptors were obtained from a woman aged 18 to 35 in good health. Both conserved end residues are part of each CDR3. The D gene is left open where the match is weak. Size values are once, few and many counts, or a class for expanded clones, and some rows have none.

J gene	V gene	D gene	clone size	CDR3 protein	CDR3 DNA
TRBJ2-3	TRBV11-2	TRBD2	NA	CASSNPGLAGGLVRWLYF	TGTGCCAGCAGCAACCCCGGACTAGCCGGGGGGCTTGTGAGGTGGCTGTATTTT
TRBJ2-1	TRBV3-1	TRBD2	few	CASSQEASGRDEQFF	TGTGCCAGCAGCCAAGAGGCCAGCGGGAGGGATGAGCAGTTCTTC
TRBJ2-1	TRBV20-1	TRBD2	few	CCARDHPGTSGSPCLF	TGCTGTGCTAGAGACCATCCCGGGACTAGCGGGAGTCCTTGCCTCTTC
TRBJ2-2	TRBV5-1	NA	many	CASSQDPVGELFF	TGCGCCAGCAGCCAAGACCCGGTCGGGGAGCTGTTTTTT
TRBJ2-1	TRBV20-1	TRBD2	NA	CSATTLAGENEQFF	TGCAGTGCTACGACACTAGCGGGAGAAAATGAGCAGTTCTTC
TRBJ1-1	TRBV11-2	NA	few	CASSLGLGGESTEAFF	TGTGCCAGCAGCTTAGGTCTAGGAGGGGAGAGTACTGAAGCTTTCTTT
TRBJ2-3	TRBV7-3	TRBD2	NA	CASSSSGSQWDTDTQYF	TGTGCCAGCAGCTCTAGCGGGAGTCAGTGGGACACAGATACGCAGTATTTT
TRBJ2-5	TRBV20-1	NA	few	CSASDGSWETQYF	TGCAGTGCTAGCGACGGGAGTTGGGAGACCCAGTACTTC
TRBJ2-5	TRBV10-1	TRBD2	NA	CASSESDVGGLAGSGAYQETQYF	TGCGCCAGCAGTGAGTCGGATGTCGGAGGACTAGCGGGATCGGGCGCTTACCAAGAGACCCAGTACTTC
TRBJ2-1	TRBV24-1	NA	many	CATSEGGWAIDYNEQFF	TGTGCCACCAGTGAGGGGGGTTGGGCGATTGACTACAATGAGCAGTTCTTC
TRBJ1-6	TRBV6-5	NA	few	CASSYSMAQGSVKSPLHF	TGTGCCAGCAGTTACTCGATGGCCCAGGGGAGCGTTAAATCACCCCTCCACTTT
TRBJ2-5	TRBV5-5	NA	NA	CASRTGPDGTQYF	TGTGCCAGCAGAACGGGCCCGGACGGGACCCAGTACTTC
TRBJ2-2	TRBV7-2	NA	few	CASSPRDPSTGELFF	TGTGCCAGCAGCCCGCGGGACCCCTCGACCGGGGAGCTGTTTTTT